This TCR beta chain stems from a study of blood T cell repertoires in COVID-19. About the study: Whether acute or convalescent, the COVID-19 samples came from the United States, Italy and Spain. The analysed material was cDNA or gDNA that came from T cells, B-cell-depleted T cells, or PBMCs.

V lost 3 bases and J 6 bases, leaving 5 bases between the germline ends. Germline V CDR1 and CDR2: SGHTA, FQGNSA. CDR3 length equals 12 residues. Here immunoSEQ multiplex PCR was the method, and the copy in TCRdb shows in-frame clones only, minus some. Among roughly 190,000 clones listed, approximately 84% were seen once. The clonotype originates from a woman aged 25 to 39 who had recovered from COVID-19. This rearrangement joins TRBV7-2 to TRBJ1-4; D uncertain. Material for sequencing was PBMCs or T cells enriched from blood (not recorded which). CDR3 sequence (DNA): TGTGCCAGCAGCTTTTATTATGAAAAACTGTTTTTT. This gives the protein CASSFYYEKLFF.